This TCR beta chain derives from a study of blood T cell repertoires in COVID-19 (TCRdb year 2020). For context, the study as a whole: Samples from collaborators originated in the United States, Italy and Spain and spanned both the acute and convalescent phases of COVID-19. The material from the prospective study consisted of cDNA or gDNA derived from T cells, B-cell-depleted T cells, or PBMCs. The dataset comprised deeply sampled blood TCRbeta repertoires from subjects exposed to, actively infected with, or recovered from COVID-19. The repertoires were released in a freely available public database intended as a resource for research on the immune response to SARS-CoV-2. Samples were obtained from the ongoing ImmuneRACE study (first 160 participants) and from 1,200 or so subjects provided by 6 global collaborators. The sample metadata nearly always contained a de-identified subject ID, COVID-19 status, age in years and sex. HLA class I and class II types, where available, came from metadata supplied by the sample provider rather than from assay-based typing.

Inclusive of the bounding cysteine and phenylalanine, the CDR3 is 15 residues long. Here the CDR3 DNA is all that survives: 45 bases in frame from base 1. For CDR1 and CDR2, the germline V gene (reference sequence) lists SGHNT and YYREEE. Ends trimmed: V by 4 bases, J by 1 base; bases unmatched to a gene: 4. Collaborating institutions collected whole blood in K2EDTA tubes following their own protocols. For TCRbeta analysis, collaborators shipped samples in one of three forms: frozen whole blood, isolated PBMCs, or DNA extracted from either of those sample types. Points the paper makes about the study in general: The quantity of clinical and demographic metadata differed by source and by participant and was supplied without curation.

TCRbeta CDR3 regions were amplified from genomic DNA by means of the immunoSEQ Assay, a bias-controlled multiplex PCR. As for the authors' bioinformatics: The number of nucleated cells in each sample was estimated from the amplification of reference gene primers within the assay. To quantify the absolute abundance of each unique TCRbeta CDR3 rearrangement, sequence reads were collapsed and filtered. For each sample, productive Simpson clonality was calculated as the square root of Simpson's diversity index over productive rearrangements. The immuneACCESS repertoire file appears here via TCRdb, limited to in-frame rearrangements. These files lack a portion of the clones; in checked studies, under half of the deficit traces to unresolved V genes, and the cause of the others is not known. From that table come the V and J calls and clone size; the DNA was used to work out D and trimming. The sample contains around 95,000 clones, about 84% of them found a single time. The ten most abundant clones make up roughly 13% of the sample.

Turning to this clone: The antigen it recognizes is unknown. No base qualities exist here, and no much larger clone lies one base off it.

The sequence is built from TRBV5-4 and TRBJ1-2, with 10 bases aligning to TRBD1. Material for sequencing was peripheral blood. This clonotype originated in a human donor in a cohort sampled during active COVID-19. The CDR3 protein: CASSRRDRGNYGYTF. The sequence in DNA is TGTGCCAGCAGCCGACGGGACAGGGGTAACTATGGCTACACCTTC.